This is a list of T cell receptor beta chains from one sample in a study of technical replicates of blood from a few donors. Using immunoSEQ multiplex PCR, the repertoire was profiled, and TCRdb retains in-frame clones only, with some absent. The sample has just over 95,000 clones; over 85% are singletons. The sequenced material came from T cells isolated from PBMCs. The origin of the receptors is a human donor in good health. CDR3s include the opening cysteine and the closing phenylalanine or tryptophan. Fields, in order: J gene, D gene, V gene, CDR3 DNA, CDR3 protein. D genes are given only for firm matches.

>TRBJ1-1|-|TRBV5-6
TGTGCCAGCAGCCAGGGACATCTCAGGAACACTGAAGCTTTCTTT
CASSQGHLRNTEAFF
>TRBJ1-1|-|TRBV9
TGTGCCAGCAGCAAGGACGGAGGGAACACTGAAGCTTTCTTT
CASSKDGGNTEAFF
>TRBJ1-4|-|TRBV5-8
TGTGCCAGCAGCTTGGTATCCCTCGGGTTAACTAATGAAAAACTGTTTTTT
CASSLVSLGLTNEKLFF
>TRBJ2-5|-|TRBV5-1
TGCGCCAGCAGCTTGTTAGGAGGTCATGAGACCCAGTACTTC
CASSLLGGHETQYF
>TRBJ1-1|TRBD1|TRBV18
TGTGCCAGCTCACATGACAGGGGCCACACTGAAGCTTTCTTT
CASSHDRGHTEAFF
>TRBJ2-5|TRBD1|TRBV18
TGTGCCAGCTCACGAGGACAGGGGGGACAAGAGACCCAGTACTTC
CASSRGQGGQETQYF
>TRBJ2-6|-|TRBV5-4
TGTGCCAGCAGCTTCGGACAGCCGAGCTCTGGGGCCAACGTCCTGACTTTC
CASSFGQPSSGANVLTF
>TRBJ2-1|-|TRBV5-1
TGCGCCAGCAGCTTGGGACTAGGTCATGAGCAGTTCTTC
CASSLGLGHEQFF
>TRBJ2-1|-|TRBV5-1
TGCGCCAGCAGCTTGGCCTTACAGGGTAGCTCCTACAATGAGCAGTTCTTC
CASSLALQGSSYNEQFF
>TRBJ2-3|TRBD2|TRBV15
TGTGCCACCAGCAGAGATTTAGGACTAGCGGGAGGGCGGGCAGATACGCAGTATTTT
CATSRDLGLAGGRADTQYF
>TRBJ2-5|TRBD1|TRBV28
TGTGCCAGCAGTTTAGAGACAGGGGAGGCGAAAGAGACCCAGTACTTC
CASSLETGEAKETQYF
>TRBJ1-1|-|TRBV27
TGTGCCAGCAGTTTATTGGGAGGGCGCGGCACTGAAGCTTTCTTT
CASSLLGGRGTEAFF
>TRBJ2-5|-|TRBV2
TGTGCCAGCAGTGAAAAAGAGATTATTAAAAGAGGGACCCAGTACTTC
CASSEKEIIKRGTQYF